Each of the 17 T cell receptor beta chains below was sequenced from the same sample in a study of blood T cell repertoires in COVID-19. The repertoire was sequenced with immunoSEQ multiplex PCR; TCRdb's copy has only in-frame clones and lacks some. This sample has around 16,000 clones; 80% to 85% occur once, and the top ten carry roughly 9.1%. Input material: peripheral blood. The receptor set was obtained from a human donor in a cohort sampled during active COVID-19.

This chain joins TRBV3-1 (or the pseudogene TRBV3-2) and TRBJ1-6; D is ambiguous. Deletions cut 0 bases from V and 6 bases from J, with 6 bases between. This CDR3 is 14 amino acids long. The germline V gene has CDR1 LGHDT and CDR2 YNNKEL (reference sequence). The CDR3 DNA reads as TGTGCCAGCAGCCAAGATCTAGGTAATTCACCCCTCCACTTT. It codes for CASSQDLGNSPLHF.

The chain employs TRBV7-8 and TRBJ2-3, with 10 bases identical to TRBD2. The length of the CDR3 is 16 residues. Germline CDR1 and CDR2: SGHVS and FQNEAQ. The V segment lost 1 base and the J segment 5 bases; nucleotides outside the gene matches: 6. CDR3 loop: CASSLVSGGALDTQYF. As DNA, the CDR3 is TGTGCCAGCAGCTTAGTGAGCGGGGGGGCCCTAGATACGCAGTATTTT. Variable domain in full (rest from reference TRBV7-8 and TRBJ2-3): GAGVSQSPRYKVAKRGQDVALRCDPISGHVSLFWYQQALGQGPEFLTYFQNEAQLDKSGLPSDRFFAERPEGSVSTLKIQRTQQEDSAVYLCASSLVSGGALDTQYFGPGTRLTVL.

This chain links TRBV5-1 with TRBJ2-3; 8 positions match TRBD2. Germline V lookup: CDR1 SGHRS, CDR2 YFSETQ. The J segment lost 1 base and the V segment lost 0 bases, leaving 4 bases of the junction unmatched. The CDR3 is 16 residues long. This CDR3 is CASSLVPAGGTDTQYF. DNA for the CDR3: TGCGCCAGCAGCTTGGTTCCAGCGGGAGGCACAGATACGCAGTATTTT.

CDR3 protein: CASSFRLAGGLGYNEQFF. In DNA form, the CDR3 reads TGTGCCAGCAGTTTCCGGCTAGCGGGAGGGCTAGGCTACAATGAGCAGTTCTTC. The chain is built from TRBV27 and TRBJ2-1; the match to TRBD2 covers 12 bases. The CDR3 contains 18 residues. The V gene's germline CDR1 is MNHEY and CDR2 SMNVEV (reference sequence). V gave up 3 bases and J gave up 3 bases; unmatched junction bases: 9.

The V call is TRBV19, the J call TRBJ2-3; weak D call: TRBD2 (5 bases). This CDR3 spans 15 amino acids. Between the trimmed V and J ends, which lost 3 bases and 2 bases, there was a span of 12 bases. CDR1 is LNHDA and CDR2 is SQIVND in the germline V gene (reference sequence). CDR3 region: CASSIGGLHTDTQYF. CDR3 nucleotides: TGTGCCAGTAGTATTGGAGGTCTGCACACAGATACGCAGTATTTT.

The chain uses TRBV2 and TRBJ2-3, with 12 bases identical to TRBD2. Germline loops: CDR1 SNHLY, CDR2 FYNNEI. The CDR3 covers 20 residues. J gave up 3 bases and V 7 bases, and 20 bases lay outside the gene matches. The chain's CDR3 is CASTKMGWLAGGSLTDTQYF. CDR3 in DNA: TGTGCCAGCACCAAGATGGGATGGCTAGCGGGAGGGAGTCTGACAGATACGCAGTATTTT. Based on the CDR3 plus reference TRBV2 and TRBJ2-3, the full variable domain is EPEVTQTPSHQVTQMGQEVILRCVPISNHLYFYWYRQILGQKVEFLVSFYNNEISEKSEIFDDQFSVERPDGSNFTLKIRSTKLEDSAMYFCASTKMGWLAGGSLTDTQYFGPGTRLTVL.

The DNA of the CDR3 is TGTGCCAGCAGCTTGGTTACTAGCGGCAACACCGGGGAGCTGTTTTTT. This gives the protein CASSLVTSGNTGELFF. The chain is built from TRBV5-6 and TRBJ2-2; 8 nucleotides line up with TRBD2. This CDR3 region has 16 residues. Germline V CDR1 and CDR2: SGHDT, YYEEEE. Losses at the gene ends were 0 bases for V and 2 bases for J; bases not matched to a gene: 3.

The V gene is TRBV7-2, the J gene TRBJ2-3, with D maybe TRBD2 (6 bases). The CDR3 length is 14 residues. Germline CDR1 reads SGHTA; CDR2 reads FQGNSA. V shed 2 bases and J shed 2 bases, with 8 bases lying between them. Here the CDR3 reads CASSLRTTTDTQYF. The CDR3 nucleotides read TGTGCCAGCAGCTTACGGACTACCACAGATACGCAGTATTTT.

This chain links TRBV7-9 with TRBJ2-2; possibly TRBD1 for D (8 bases). Germline V gives CDR1 SEHNR, CDR2 FQNEAQ (reference sequence). The ends were cut back, 5 bases at V and 0 bases at J, with 19 bases in the middle. This CDR3 is built from 18 residues. The CDR3 protein is CASSHAGTGLANTGELFF. CDR3 nucleotides: TGTGCCAGCAGCCATGCCGGGACAGGACTAGCGAACACCGGGGAGCTGTTTTTT.

This clone was seen more than once but under ten times. In nucleotides, the CDR3 is TGTGCCAGCAGCTGGACAGGGGGGTCGAACACTGAAGCTTTCTTT. This translates into CASSWTGGSNTEAFF. The J gene is TRBJ1-1, the V gene TRBV7-3; TRBD1 aligns across 10 bases. The CDR3 has 15 amino acids. Germline CDR1 and CDR2: SGHTA and FQGTGA. J lost 1 base, V lost 4 bases, and 3 bases had no gene match.

The CDR3 coding sequence is TGTGCCATCAGTGGCGGGGAAACAGATACGCAGTATTTT. This gives the protein CAISGGETDTQYF. The rearrangement links TRBV10-3 to TRBJ2-3, with TRBD2 as a possible D gene (6 bases). Germline V lookup: CDR1 ENHRY, CDR2 SYGVKD. Trimming left V 4 bases short and J 3 bases short, with 8 bases between. CDR3 length: 13 residues.

This clone was picked up a small number of times. V and J are TRBV29-1 and TRBJ2-2; TRBD2 aligns across 9 bases. With V trimmed by 7 bases and J by 0 bases, 3 bases remained unmatched. The CDR3 sequence is 14 residues long. CDR1 is SQVTM, CDR2 ANQGSEA, per germline. CDR3 sequence reads: CSAGLASNTGELFF. CDR3 nucleotide sequence: TGCAGCGCCGGACTAGCGTCGAACACCGGGGAGCTGTTTTTT.

Only one count was recorded for this clone. The J gene is TRBJ1-1, the V gene TRBV28; unclear D gene. The CDR3 sequence is 16 residues long. V gave up 2 bases and J gave up 1 base, with 14 bases separating them. Germline V gives CDR1 MDHEN, CDR2 SYDVKM. CDR3 in amino acids: CASSLVVGRGNTEAFF. In DNA form, the CDR3 reads TGTGCCAGCAGTTTAGTCGTTGGGCGGGGGAACACTGAAGCTTTCTTT.

The chain combines TRBV4-2 with TRBJ1-5; no definite D call. CDR3 length: 13 amino acids. Trimming removed 0 bases at V and 4 bases at J, with 4 bases between. From germline, CDR1 is LGHNA and CDR2 YNFKEQ. CDR3 sequence (DNA): TGTGCCAGCAGCCAAGACAGAAATCAGCCCCAGCATTTT. It is translated as CASSQDRNQPQHF.

This clone showed up just once. The V call is TRBV19, the J call TRBJ2-5; 7 nucleotides line up with TRBD2. The V gene's germline CDR1 is LNHDA and CDR2 SQIVND (reference sequence). V trimming: 10 bases; J trimming: 1 base; junction bases outside the gene matches: 6. The CDR3 consists of 13 residues. CDR3 sequence reads: CATSLAAQETQYF. In DNA, the CDR3 is TGTGCCACCTCTCTAGCGGCCCAAGAGACCCAGTACTTC.

The chain employs TRBV6-6 and TRBJ2-1; 7 bases agree with TRBD2. From germline, CDR1 is MNHNY and CDR2 SVGAGI (reference sequence). The CDR3 is 15 amino acids. V was clipped by 4 bases and J by 10 bases; unmatched bases: 13. In DNA form, the CDR3 reads TGTGCCAGCAGTTCGCCGCGGGAGAGGCGATGGGAGCAGTTCTTC. Translated, it gives CASSSPRERRWEQFF.

CDR3 coding DNA: TGTGCCAGCAGCCTGATGGACAGCTCCTACAATGAGCAGTTCTTC. This translates into CASSLMDSSYNEQFF. V is TRBV5-5 and J is TRBJ2-1; a possible D gene is TRBD1 (6 bases). The CDR3 has 15 amino acids. Per germline, CDR1 SGHKS and CDR2 YYEKEE (reference sequence). V was shortened by 4 bases and J by 0 bases, with 11 bases between the two germline ends.